This entry concerns a single T cell receptor (beta chain). The CDR3 extends over 17 amino acids. Germline CDR1 is SEHNR and CDR2 is FQNEAQ (reference sequence). Trimming removed 6 bases from V and 7 bases from J; junction bases left unmatched: 12. This entry comes from a study of technical replicates of blood from a few donors. Sequencing used immunoSEQ multiplex PCR; TCRdb keeps in-frame clones, though not all of them. The sample shows 15,000 or so clones, 86% of them seen only once. The V and J genes are TRBV7-9 and TRBJ2-1; 13 positions match TRBD2. This sequence originates from a human donor in good health. Sequencing was done on a sample of PBMCs. The CDR3 sequence: CASRLLAGGPFTNEQFF. DNA of the CDR3: TGTGCCAGCAGGTTACTAGCGGGAGGGCCGTTTACAAATGAGCAGTTCTTC.